This TCR beta chain was recovered during a study of response to subunit inactivated influenza vaccine. The study's findings and limits: Authors suggested seasonal influenza vaccinations each recruit few new T cells.

Concerning this clonotype: What it recognizes is unknown.

The CDR3 loop spans 14 amino acids. With 6 bases clipped from V and 4 bases from J, the junction kept 3 bases outside the gene matches. CDR1 and CDR2 from the germline V gene are ENHRY and SYGVKD. TCRdb used MiXCR to reprocess the RT-PCR reads, holding one entry per CDR3 protein. The table shows hundreds of thousands of distinct CDR3 sequences, with approximately 18% occurring only once. The gene calls are TRBV10-3 and TRBJ1-6; 7 nucleotides agree with TRBD1. The sequence was collected from a man aged 45-60 years who received an inactivated influenza vaccine. Source: PBMCs from blood, taken roughly 5 days after vaccination. The CDR3 reads CAIRGTVYNSPLHF. In nucleotides, the CDR3 is TGTGCCATCAGGGGGACAGTATATAATTCACCCCTCCACTTT.